One sample yielded the 28 T cell receptor beta chains listed below, sequenced in a study of CD8 T cells in Susac syndrome. The RNA, 0.5 to 1 ug, was put through reverse transcription using random hexamers. One entry per CDR3 protein results from TCRdb running MiXCR on the immunoSEQ multiplex PCR reads. The sample lists about 210,000 distinct CDR3 sequences, 85% to 95% occurring once. Material for sequencing was CD4+ T cells from PBMCs. Every receptor here comes from a human donor with Susac syndrome.

The gene calls are TRBV4-3 and TRBJ2-5, with 7 bases matching TRBD2. The CDR3 contains 16 residues. Trimming at V came to 1 base and at J to 4 bases, leaving 9 bases not matched to a gene. Germline V CDR1 and CDR2: LGHNA, YSLEER. The CDR3 bases are TGCGCCAGCAGCCAAGGCGGTGGGGGGGAGGGAGAGACCCAGTACTTC. This encodes CASSQGGGGEGETQYF.

The chain is built from TRBV7-8 and TRBJ1-2; D remains unclear. CDR1 and CDR2 from the germline V gene are SGHVS and FQNEAQ. V was cut by 1 base and J by 2 bases, with 8 bases left in between. The CDR3 totals 14 residues. CDR3 DNA: TGTGCCAGCAGCTTAGATAGGTCGAACTATGGCTACACCTTC. Translated: CASSLDRSNYGYTF.

This chain uses TRBV27 with TRBJ1-6, with unresolved D. CDR1 MNHEY and CDR2 SMNVEV come from the germline V gene (reference sequence). V gave up 11 bases and J gave up 8 bases, with 10 bases separating them. The CDR3 consists of 11 residues. The CDR3 is CAVSQDSPLHF. DNA for the CDR3: TGTGCCGTATCGCAGGATTCACCCCTCCACTTT.

The chain carries TRBV5-4 and TRBJ2-5; a possible D gene is TRBD1 (5 bases). V was trimmed by 0 bases and J by 1 base, leaving 7 bases between them. Germline assignment: CDR1 SGHNT and CDR2 YYREEE (reference sequence). CDR3 length: 14 amino acids. In DNA, the CDR3 is TGTGCCAGCAGCTTGGGGCAGGGCCAAGAGACCCAGTACTTC. Translated: CASSLGQGQETQYF. The full variable domain, with the rest looked up from reference TRBV5-4 and TRBJ2-5, is ETGVTQSPTHLIKTRGQQVTLRCSSQSGHNTVSWYQQALGQGPQFIFQYYREEENGRGNFPPRFSGLQFPNYSSELNVNALELDDSALYLCASSLGQGQETQYFGPGTRLLVL.

This clonotype was detected once. The chain is built from TRBV7-2 and TRBJ2-5; D tentatively reads TRBD1 or TRBD2 (6 bases each). CDR1 SGHTA and CDR2 FQGNSA come from the germline V gene. CDR3 length: 16 residues. The V gene lost 2 bases and the J gene lost 5 bases, with 18 bases spanning the gap. The CDR3, as DNA: TGTGCCAGCAGCTTATCCGTCAGGGGAGGCAGGGAGACCCAGTACTTC. Amino acid sequence: CASSLSVRGGRETQYF.

The V and J genes are TRBV12-3 or TRBV12-4 and TRBJ1-1; D might be TRBD1 (6 bases). CDR3 length: 14 residues. The germline V and J ends were trimmed by 5 bases and 2 bases, with 12 bases remaining between them. The CDR3 DNA is TGTGCCAGCAGTAGGGACATGTCCAACACTGAAGCTTTCTTT. Protein product: CASSRDMSNTEAFF.

This chain links TRBV30 with TRBJ1-6, with a weak D call TRBD1 (5 bases). This CDR3 contains 14 residues. Trimming removed 3 bases from V and 6 bases from J, with 12 bases in between. Per germline, CDR1 GTSNPN and CDR2 SVGIG (reference sequence). CDR3 bases: TGTGCCTGGAGGGCGGGACTCCTTAATTCACCCCTCCACTTT. Translation gives CAWRAGLLNSPLHF.

For the CDR3, the DNA is TGTGCCAGCAGCTACACCTCTGGGGCCAACGTCCTGACTTTC. Encoded protein: CASSYTSGANVLTF. V gene TRBV7-9 combines with J gene TRBJ2-6; D remains ambiguous. Germline lookup yields CDR1 SEHNR and CDR2 FQNEAQ (reference sequence). This CDR3 spans 14 amino acids. Trimming shortened V by 4 bases and J by 0 bases, and 4 bases separated the two germline ends.

The chain has TRBV28 and TRBJ1-2; D is ambiguous. Germline V gives CDR1 MDHEN, CDR2 SYDVKM. Between the trimmed V and J ends, which lost 6 bases and 4 bases, there was a span of 9 bases. CDR3 length: 12 residues. CDR3 loop: CASRKTLYGYTF. In DNA form, the CDR3 reads TGTGCCAGCAGAAAAACGCTCTATGGCTACACCTTC.

The chain carries TRBV20-1 and TRBJ2-5; D might be TRBD2 (6 bases). With 6 bases removed from V and 3 bases from J, the gap between germline ends came to 17 bases. CDR1 is DFQATT, CDR2 SNEGSKA, per germline (reference sequence). The CDR3 is 14 amino acids. The CDR3 nucleotides read TGCAGTGCCTCGGTGGGGGGTTACGAAGAGACCCAGTACTTC. Amino acids: CSASVGGYEETQYF.

The chain has TRBV25-1 and TRBJ2-1; D is unresolved. Germline V CDR1 and CDR2: MGHDK, SYGVNS. The CDR3 extends over 9 amino acids. V dropped 11 bases and J dropped 5 bases, with 4 bases sitting between them. The CDR3 spells CASNNEQFF. The CDR3 DNA reads as TGTGCCTCTAACAATGAGCAGTTCTTC.

Only a few counts were recorded for this clonotype. The chain has TRBV20-1 and TRBJ1-5; D remains ambiguous. CDR3 length: 15 amino acids. Trimming removed 4 bases from V and 1 base from J, with 14 bases in between. Germline V gene lookup returns CDR1 DFQATT and CDR2 SNEGSKA (reference sequence). The CDR3 region has the DNA TGCAGTGCTACTCCCCGGACTGGAAGCAATCAGCCCCAGCATTTT. It encodes CSATPRTGSNQPQHF.

V is TRBV20-1 and J is TRBJ2-5, with unresolved D. Germline V lookup: CDR1 DFQATT, CDR2 SNEGSKA (reference sequence). The CDR3 has 13 residues. Trimming removed 5 bases at V and 1 base at J, with 11 bases between. CDR3 amino acids: CSASTTSQETQYF. For the CDR3, the DNA is TGCAGTGCTTCGACGACCAGCCAAGAGACCCAGTACTTC.

J is TRBJ1-6 and V is TRBV7-2; D is uncertain. V lost 1 base and J 5 bases, leaving 6 bases between the germline ends. Germline-derived CDR1 and CDR2 are SGHTA and FQGNSA. The CDR3 has 14 residues. The CDR3 region is CASSLGLHNSPLHF. CDR3 sequence (DNA): TGTGCCAGCAGCTTAGGGTTGCATAATTCACCCCTCCACTTT.

The V gene is TRBV9, the J gene TRBJ1-2; possibly TRBD1 for D (5 bases). V was pared by 2 bases and J by 0 bases, with 23 bases between. Per germline, CDR1 SGDLS and CDR2 YYNGEE. The CDR3 is 19 residues long. CDR3 nucleotide sequence: TGTGCCAGCAGCGTGTATGCGAACAGGCGAAACCATGCTAACTATGGCTACACCTTC. This sequence encodes CASSVYANRRNHANYGYTF.

The CDR3 nucleotides are TGTGCCTGGAGTCCCGGGGCAGATAAAGAGACCCAGTACTTC. This encodes CAWSPGADKETQYF. This chain links TRBV30 with TRBJ2-5, with D perhaps assigned TRBD1 or TRBD2 (5 bases each). Looked up from germline, CDR1 is GTSNPN and CDR2 is SVGIG (reference sequence). This CDR3 is 14 amino acids long. Trimming removed 2 bases from V and 3 bases from J, with 13 bases in between.

This chain connects TRBV19 to TRBJ1-5, with 7 bases identical to TRBD1. This CDR3 has 15 residues. J was trimmed by 1 base and V by 4 bases; bases with no gene match: 4. Germline CDR1 reads LNHDA; CDR2 reads SQIVND (reference sequence). Here the CDR3 reads CASSSMTGSNQPQHF. CDR3 in DNA: TGTGCCAGTAGTAGCATGACAGGGAGCAATCAGCCCCAGCATTTT.

The rearrangement links TRBV5-4 to TRBJ2-5; 15 bases fit TRBD2. Per germline, CDR1 SGHNT and CDR2 YYREEE (reference sequence). The CDR3 has 17 amino acids. The V and J ends lost 4 bases and 5 bases, in that order; junction bases with no gene match: 9. This CDR3 is CASSATGLAGGRETQYF. The CDR3 DNA reads as TGTGCCAGCAGCGCCACCGGACTAGCGGGGGGGCGGGAGACCCAGTACTTC.

V usage is TRBV27 and J usage is TRBJ1-1; D is unresolved. The CDR3 covers 15 residues. V lost 8 bases to trimming and J lost 0 bases, with 16 bases between them. Germline V CDR1 and CDR2: MNHEY, SMNVEV (reference sequence). The DNA for the CDR3 is TGTGCCAGCCAAATATTGGGAGCCATGAACACTGAAGCTTTCTTT. Its protein product is CASQILGAMNTEAFF.

The chain couples TRBV5-6 to TRBJ2-7; tentatively, D is TRBD1 (5 bases). There are 15 residues in the CDR3. The V end was cut by 0 bases, the J end by 1 base, with 11 bases between. Germline values: CDR1 SGHDT, CDR2 YYEEEE. CDR3 nucleotide sequence: TGTGCCAGCAGCTTGGGCTTCAGGGAATCCTACGAGCAGTACTTC. Its translation: CASSLGFRESYEQYF. Looking up the rest from reference TRBV5-6 and TRBJ2-7 gives the full variable domain: DAGVTQSPTHLIKTRGQQVTLRCSPKSGHDTVSWYQQALGQGPQFIFQYYEEEERQRGNFPDRFSGHQFPNYSSELNVNALLLGDSALYLCASSLGFRESYEQYFGPGTRLTVT.

The chain recombines TRBV5-1 with TRBJ1-2; the D gene is possibly TRBD1 (6 bases). Trimming cost V 7 bases and J 8 bases, with 24 bases left between them. CDR1 and CDR2 from the germline V gene are SGHRS and YFSETQ. CDR3 length: 15 amino acids. DNA of the CDR3: TGCGCCAGCCGATTCGCGGAACAGGGAGGAGACGGCTACACCTTC. Residues: CASRFAEQGGDGYTF. Using reference TRBV5-1 and TRBJ1-2 for the parts outside the CDR3, the full variable domain is KAGVTQTPRYLIKTRGQQVTLSCSPISGHRSVSWYQQTPGQGLQFLFEYFSETQRNKGNFPGRFSGRQFSNSRSEMNVSTLELGDSALYLCASRFAEQGGDGYTFGSGTRLTVV.

The chain carries TRBV30 and TRBJ2-1, with D possibly TRBD1 on 5 matching bases. Trimming left V 7 bases short and J 8 bases short, with 15 bases between. The CDR3 spans 12 residues. CDR1 and CDR2 (germline): GTSNPN, SVGIG (reference sequence). The CDR3: CAFSGSGHEQFF. Here the CDR3 DNA reads TGTGCCTTCTCAGGGTCAGGTCATGAGCAGTTCTTC. Variable domain in full (rest from reference TRBV30 and TRBJ2-1): SQTIHQWPATLVQPVGSPLSLECTVEGTSNPNLYWYRQAAGRGLQLLFYSVGIGQISSEVPQNLSASRPQDRQFILSSKKLLLSDSGFYLCAFSGSGHEQFFGPGTRLTVL.

A single count supports this clonotype. The chain employs TRBV19 and TRBJ2-1; D is perhaps TRBD1 (5 bases). Germline lookup yields CDR1 LNHDA and CDR2 SQIVND (reference sequence). This CDR3 has 14 amino acids. Trimming removed 3 bases at V and 8 bases at J, with 14 bases between. The CDR3 sequence is CASSIGQATDEQFF. DNA for the CDR3: TGTGCCAGTAGTATCGGACAAGCTACGGATGAGCAGTTCTTC.

V and J are TRBV9 and TRBJ2-3, with 11 bases fitting TRBD2. J was trimmed by 1 base and V by 4 bases; bases with no gene match: 2. Germline CDR1 is SGDLS and CDR2 is YYNGEE. The length of the CDR3 is 15 residues. The CDR3 sequence: CASSPTSGGTDTQYF. In nucleotides, the CDR3 is TGTGCCAGCAGCCCGACTAGCGGGGGCACAGATACGCAGTATTTT.

The chain links TRBV6-2 or TRBV6-3 to TRBJ1-2; D possibly corresponds to TRBD1 (6 bases). Between the trimmed V and J ends, which lost 7 bases and 4 bases, there was a span of 13 bases. Germline values: CDR1 MNHEY, CDR2 SVGEGT. The CDR3 sequence is 13 residues long. In DNA form, the CDR3 reads TGTGCCAGCATCGGACAGAACTCCTATGGCTACACCTTC. It is translated as CASIGQNSYGYTF.

The chain employs TRBV6-1 and TRBJ2-1; 14 bases are shared with TRBD2. V gave up 6 bases and J gave up 4 bases; unmatched junction bases: 5. CDR3 length: 16 residues. Germline CDR1 and CDR2: MNHNS and SASEGT. The CDR3 here is CASSFRLAGGYNEQFF. The CDR3 DNA sequence: TGTGCCAGCAGCTTTCGACTAGCGGGGGGGTACAATGAGCAGTTCTTC.

The chain employs TRBV27 and TRBJ2-5, with D perhaps matching TRBD2 (6 bases). Germline V lookup: CDR1 MNHEY, CDR2 SMNVEV (reference sequence). Trimming pared 6 bases from V and 3 bases from J, leaving 14 bases between. This CDR3 comprises 14 residues. Here the CDR3 DNA reads TGTGCCAGCAGCCCCGCGCGCGGGGAAGAGACCCAGTACTTC. It translates to CASSPARGEETQYF.

The V gene is TRBV5-1, the J gene TRBJ2-7, with TRBD2 identical over 10 bases. V shed 4 bases and J 7 bases; nucleotides not matched to a gene: 8. Germline V gene lookup returns CDR1 SGHRS and CDR2 YFSETQ. The length of the CDR3 is 14 residues. CDR3 in amino acids: CASSERGGQWEQYF. CDR3 nucleotide sequence: TGCGCCAGCAGCGAGCGGGGGGGCCAGTGGGAGCAGTACTTC.